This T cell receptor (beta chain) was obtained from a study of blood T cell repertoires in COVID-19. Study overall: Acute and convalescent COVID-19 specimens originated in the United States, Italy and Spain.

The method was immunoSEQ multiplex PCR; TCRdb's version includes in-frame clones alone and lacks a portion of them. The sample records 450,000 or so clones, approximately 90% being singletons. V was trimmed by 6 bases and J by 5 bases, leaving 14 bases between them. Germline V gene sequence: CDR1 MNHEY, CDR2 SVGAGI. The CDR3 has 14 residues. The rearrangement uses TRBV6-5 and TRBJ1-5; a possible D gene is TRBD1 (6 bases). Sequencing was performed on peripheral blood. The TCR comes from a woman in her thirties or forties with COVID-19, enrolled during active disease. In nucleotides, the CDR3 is TGTGCCAGCAGGACGACAGGACGGGATCAGCCCCAGCATTTT. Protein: CASRTTGRDQPQHF.